This entry concerns a single T cell receptor beta chain. Its antigen is undetermined. V lost 5 bases to trimming and J lost 6 bases, with 19 bases between them. Germline V gene sequence: CDR1 SGHVS, CDR2 FNYEAQ. The CDR3 consists of 16 residues. The source of the sample is a study of Ad26.COV2.S vaccination and SARS-CoV-2 variants. Study conclusions and caveats: Measurements of TCR breadth and depth may have given underestimates of the total T cell responses.

Some clones are missing from TCRdb's copy, which holds only in-frame ones; the method was immunoSEQ multiplex PCR. The data contain more than 120,000 clones, approximately 90% of them singletons. This clonotype was sampled from a human donor who had recovered from COVID-19. V usage is TRBV7-6 and J usage is TRBJ2-2, with D perhaps given as TRBD1 or TRBD2 (5 bases each). Sequencing used peripheral blood, obtained after recovery from COVID-19. CDR3 residues: CASSANIIGTAGELFF. For the CDR3, the DNA is TGTGCCAGCAGCGCAAATATAATCGGGACGGCCGGGGAGCTGTTTTTT.